What follows is one TCR beta chain and its context. TCR beta CDR3 sequences were amplified from RNA transcripts. HTBI primers were the set used in a first-round RT-PCR of the TCR CDR3. TCRdb recomputed calls from the multiplex PCR reads with MiXCR, one row per CDR3 protein. The profile covers a few hundred thousand distinct CDR3 sequences, with about 15% appearing a single time and 7.3% taken by the ten largest. The CDR3 spans 16 residues. The V gene end was trimmed by 5 bases and the J gene end by 6 bases; junction bases not matched to a gene: 12. The entry originates in a study of T cells in Graves' hyperthyroidism and ophthalmopathy.

Sequenced material: blood. This chain joins TRBV12-3 or TRBV12-4 and TRBJ1-4, with 7 nucleotides matching TRBD1. This sequence was found in a young woman with Graves' hyperthyroidism. CDR3 nucleotides: TGTGCCAGCAGTCCCTACTACAGGGGTTCGGATGAAAAACTGTTTTTT. Encoded protein: CASSPYYRGSDEKLFF.